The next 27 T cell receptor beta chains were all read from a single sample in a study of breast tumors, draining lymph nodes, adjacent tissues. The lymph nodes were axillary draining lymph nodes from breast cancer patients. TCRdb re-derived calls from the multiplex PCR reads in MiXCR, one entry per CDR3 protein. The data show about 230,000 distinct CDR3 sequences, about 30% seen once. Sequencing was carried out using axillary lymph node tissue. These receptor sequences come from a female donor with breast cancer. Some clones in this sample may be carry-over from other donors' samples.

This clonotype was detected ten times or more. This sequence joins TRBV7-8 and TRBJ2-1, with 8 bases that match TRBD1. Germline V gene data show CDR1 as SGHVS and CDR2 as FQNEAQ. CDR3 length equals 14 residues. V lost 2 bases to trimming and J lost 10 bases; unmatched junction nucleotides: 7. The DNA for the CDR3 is TGTGCCAGCAGCTTAACAGGGGGAGAGGTCGAGCAGTTCTTC. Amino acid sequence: CASSLTGGEVEQFF.

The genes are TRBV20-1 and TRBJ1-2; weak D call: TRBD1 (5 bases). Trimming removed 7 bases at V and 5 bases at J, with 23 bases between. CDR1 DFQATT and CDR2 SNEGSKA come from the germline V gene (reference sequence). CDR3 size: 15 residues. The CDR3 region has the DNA TGCAGTGGTGAAGCCCAGGGACCCGAGTGGTATGGCTACACCTTC. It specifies CSGEAQGPEWYGYTF.

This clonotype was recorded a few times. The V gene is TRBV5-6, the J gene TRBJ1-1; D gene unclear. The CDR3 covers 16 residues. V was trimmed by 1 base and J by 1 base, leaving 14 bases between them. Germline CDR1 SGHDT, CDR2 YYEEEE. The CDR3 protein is CASSLKALGGNTEAFF. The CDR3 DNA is TGTGCCAGCAGCTTGAAGGCGCTCGGTGGGAACACTGAAGCTTTCTTT.

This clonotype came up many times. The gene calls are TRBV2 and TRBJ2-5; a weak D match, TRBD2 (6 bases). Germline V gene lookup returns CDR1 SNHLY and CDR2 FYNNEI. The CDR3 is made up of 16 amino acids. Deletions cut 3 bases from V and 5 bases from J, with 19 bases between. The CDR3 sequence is CASSDRGSGVAETQYF. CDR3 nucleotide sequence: TGTGCCAGCAGTGATCGGGGGAGTGGGGTAGCGGAGACCCAGTACTTC.

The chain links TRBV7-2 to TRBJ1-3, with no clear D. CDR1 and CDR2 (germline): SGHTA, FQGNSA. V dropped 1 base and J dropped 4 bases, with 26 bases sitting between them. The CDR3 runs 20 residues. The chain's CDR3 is CASSLVGGIGGGVRGNTIYF. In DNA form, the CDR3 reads TGTGCCAGCAGCTTAGTGGGAGGGATAGGTGGCGGGGTGCGAGGAAACACCATATATTTT.

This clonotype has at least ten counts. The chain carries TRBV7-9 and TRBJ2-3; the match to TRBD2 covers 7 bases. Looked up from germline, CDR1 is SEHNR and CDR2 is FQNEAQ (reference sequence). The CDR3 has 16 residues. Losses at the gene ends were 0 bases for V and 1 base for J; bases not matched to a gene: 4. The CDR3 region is CASSLARAGRTDTQYF. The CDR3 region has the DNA TGTGCCAGCAGCTTAGCTCGAGCGGGACGCACAGATACGCAGTATTTT.

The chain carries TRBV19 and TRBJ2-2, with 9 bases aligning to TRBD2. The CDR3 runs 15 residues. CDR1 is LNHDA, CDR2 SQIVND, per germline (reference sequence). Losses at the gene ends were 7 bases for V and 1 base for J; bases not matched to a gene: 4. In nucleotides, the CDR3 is TGTGCCAGTACCACGACTAGCGGGAACACCGGGGAGCTGTTTTTT. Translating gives CASTTTSGNTGELFF.

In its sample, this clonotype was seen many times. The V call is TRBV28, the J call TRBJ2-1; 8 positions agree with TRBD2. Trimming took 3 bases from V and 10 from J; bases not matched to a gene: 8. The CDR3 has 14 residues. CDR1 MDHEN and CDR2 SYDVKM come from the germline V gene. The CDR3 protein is CASSFLREGQEQFF. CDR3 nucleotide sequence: TGTGCCAGCAGTTTTCTCCGGGAGGGCCAGGAGCAGTTCTTC. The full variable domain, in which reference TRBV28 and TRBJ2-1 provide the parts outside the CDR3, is DVKVTQSSRYLVKRTGEKVFLECVQDMDHENMFWYRQDPGLGLRLIYFSYDVKMKEKGDIPEGYSVSREKKERFSLILESASTNQTSMYLCASSFLREGQEQFFGPGTRLTVL.

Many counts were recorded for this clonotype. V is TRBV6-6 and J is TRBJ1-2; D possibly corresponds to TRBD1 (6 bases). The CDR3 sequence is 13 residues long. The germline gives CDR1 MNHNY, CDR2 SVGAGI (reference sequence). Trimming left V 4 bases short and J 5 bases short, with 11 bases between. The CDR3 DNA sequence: TGTGCCAGCAGTTCCGGGACATCGTATGGCTACACCTTC. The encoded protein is CASSSGTSYGYTF.

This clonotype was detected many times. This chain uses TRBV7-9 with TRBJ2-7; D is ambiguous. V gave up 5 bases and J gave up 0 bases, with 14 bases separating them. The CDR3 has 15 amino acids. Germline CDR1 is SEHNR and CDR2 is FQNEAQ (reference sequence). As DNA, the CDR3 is TGTGCCAGCAGCGCACGGACCGATAGCTCCTACGAGCAGTACTTC. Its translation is CASSARTDSSYEQYF.

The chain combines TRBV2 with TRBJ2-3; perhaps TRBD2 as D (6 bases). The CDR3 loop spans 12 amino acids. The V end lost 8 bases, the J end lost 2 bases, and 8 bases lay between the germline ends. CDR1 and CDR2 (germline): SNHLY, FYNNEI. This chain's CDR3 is CASGGVTDTQYF. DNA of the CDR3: TGTGCCAGCGGCGGGGTCACAGATACGCAGTATTTT.

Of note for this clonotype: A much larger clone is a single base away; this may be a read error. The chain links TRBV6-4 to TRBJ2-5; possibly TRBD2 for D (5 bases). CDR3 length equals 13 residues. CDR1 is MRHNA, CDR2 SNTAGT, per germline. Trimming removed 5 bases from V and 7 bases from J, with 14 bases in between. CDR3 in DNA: TGTGCCAGCAGTCAGGACTGGGCGGGGACCCAGTACTTC. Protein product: CASSQDWAGTQYF.

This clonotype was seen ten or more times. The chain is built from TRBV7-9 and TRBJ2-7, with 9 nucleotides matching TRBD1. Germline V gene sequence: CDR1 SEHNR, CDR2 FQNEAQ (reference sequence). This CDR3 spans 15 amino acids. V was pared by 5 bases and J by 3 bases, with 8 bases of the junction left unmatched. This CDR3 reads CASSPPGTGYYEQYF. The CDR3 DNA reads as TGTGCCAGCAGCCCACCCGGGACAGGGTACTACGAGCAGTACTTC.

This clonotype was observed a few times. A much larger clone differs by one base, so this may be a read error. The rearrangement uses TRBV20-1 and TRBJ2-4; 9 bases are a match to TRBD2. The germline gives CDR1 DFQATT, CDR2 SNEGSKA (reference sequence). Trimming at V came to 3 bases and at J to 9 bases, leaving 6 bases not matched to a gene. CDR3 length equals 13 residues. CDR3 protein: CSARWLAGSIQYF. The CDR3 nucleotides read TGCAGTGCTAGGTGGCTAGCGGGAAGCATTCAGTACTTC.

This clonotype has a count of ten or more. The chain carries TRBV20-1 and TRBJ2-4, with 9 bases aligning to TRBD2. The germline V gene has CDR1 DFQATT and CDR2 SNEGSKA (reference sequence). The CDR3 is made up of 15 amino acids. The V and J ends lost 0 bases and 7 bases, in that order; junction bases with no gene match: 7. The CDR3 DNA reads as TGCAGTGCTAGAGATCTGGGCGGGAGGGGGAACATTCAGTACTTC. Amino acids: CSARDLGGRGNIQYF.

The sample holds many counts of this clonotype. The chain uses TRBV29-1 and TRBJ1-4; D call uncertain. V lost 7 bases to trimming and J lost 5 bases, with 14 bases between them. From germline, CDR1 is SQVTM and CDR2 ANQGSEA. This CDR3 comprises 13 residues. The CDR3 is CSARRSRNEKLFF. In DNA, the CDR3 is TGCAGCGCCCGGCGGTCGAGGAATGAAAAACTGTTTTTT.

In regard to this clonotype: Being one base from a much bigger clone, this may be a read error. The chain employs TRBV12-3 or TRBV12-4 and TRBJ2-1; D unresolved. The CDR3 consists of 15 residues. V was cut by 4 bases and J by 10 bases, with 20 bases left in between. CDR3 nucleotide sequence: TGTGCCAGCAGTTACGCGGTGCCCCGGGCGGCCGAGCAGTTCTTC. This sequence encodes CASSYAVPRAAEQFF.

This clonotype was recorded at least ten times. The CDR3 bases are TGTGCCTGGAACGGGGCTGGCAATCAGCCCCAGCATTTT. It is translated as CAWNGAGNQPQHF. The V call is TRBV30, the J call TRBJ1-5; a weak D match, TRBD1 (5 bases). CDR1 and CDR2 (germline): GTSNPN, SVGIG (reference sequence). This CDR3 has 13 amino acids. Trimming cost V 4 bases and J 2 bases, with 9 bases left between them.

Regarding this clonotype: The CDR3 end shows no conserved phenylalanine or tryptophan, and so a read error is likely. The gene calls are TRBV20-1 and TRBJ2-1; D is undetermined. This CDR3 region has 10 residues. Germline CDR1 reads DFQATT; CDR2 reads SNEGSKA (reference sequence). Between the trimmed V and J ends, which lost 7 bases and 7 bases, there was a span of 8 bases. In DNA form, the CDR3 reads TGCAGTGTAATTGGGAATGAGCAGTTCTCC. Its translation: CSVIGNEQFS.

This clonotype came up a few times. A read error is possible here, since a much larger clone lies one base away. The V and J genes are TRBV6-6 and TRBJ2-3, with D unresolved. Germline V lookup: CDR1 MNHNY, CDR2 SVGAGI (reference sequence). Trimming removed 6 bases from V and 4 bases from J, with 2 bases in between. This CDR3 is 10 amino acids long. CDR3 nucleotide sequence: TGTGCCAGCAGCCCAGATACGCAGTATTTT. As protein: CASSPDTQYF.

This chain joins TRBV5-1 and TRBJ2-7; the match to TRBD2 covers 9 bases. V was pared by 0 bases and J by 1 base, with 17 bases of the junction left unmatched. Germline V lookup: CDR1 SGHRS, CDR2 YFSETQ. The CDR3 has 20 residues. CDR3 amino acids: CASSLAPGLAGGQRSYEQYF. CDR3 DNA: TGCGCCAGCAGCTTGGCTCCGGGACTAGCCGGAGGGCAAAGGTCCTACGAGCAGTACTTC.

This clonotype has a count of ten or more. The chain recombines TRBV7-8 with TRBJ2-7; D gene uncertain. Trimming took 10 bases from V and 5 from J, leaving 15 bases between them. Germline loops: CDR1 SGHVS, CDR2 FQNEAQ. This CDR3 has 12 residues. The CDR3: CATTDSRHEQYF. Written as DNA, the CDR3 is TGTGCCACCACTGACTCACGGCACGAGCAGTACTTC.

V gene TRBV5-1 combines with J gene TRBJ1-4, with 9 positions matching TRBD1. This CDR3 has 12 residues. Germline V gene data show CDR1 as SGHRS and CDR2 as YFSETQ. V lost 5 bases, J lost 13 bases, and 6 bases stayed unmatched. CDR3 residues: CASSPGQGVLFF. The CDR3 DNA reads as TGCGCCAGCAGTCCGGGACAGGGCGTACTGTTTTTT.

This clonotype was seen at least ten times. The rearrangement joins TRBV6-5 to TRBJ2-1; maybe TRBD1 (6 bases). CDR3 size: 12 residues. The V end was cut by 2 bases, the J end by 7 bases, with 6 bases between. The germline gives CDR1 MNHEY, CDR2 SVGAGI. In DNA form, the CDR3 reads TGTGCCAGCAGTTACAGGGGGAATGAGCAGTTCTTC. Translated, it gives CASSYRGNEQFF.

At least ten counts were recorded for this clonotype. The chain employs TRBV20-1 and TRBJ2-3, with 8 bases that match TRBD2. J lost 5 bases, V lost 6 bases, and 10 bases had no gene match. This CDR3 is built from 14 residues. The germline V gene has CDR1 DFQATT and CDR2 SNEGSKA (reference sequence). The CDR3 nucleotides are TGCAGTGCAAGTGAGCGGGAGTGGGTAGATACGCAGTATTTT. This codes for CSASEREWVDTQYF.

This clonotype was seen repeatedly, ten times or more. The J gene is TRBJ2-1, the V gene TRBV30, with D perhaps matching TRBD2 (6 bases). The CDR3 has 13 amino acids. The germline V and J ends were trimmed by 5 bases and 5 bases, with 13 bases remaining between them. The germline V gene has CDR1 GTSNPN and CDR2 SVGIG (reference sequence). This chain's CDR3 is CAWGGTSDNEQFF. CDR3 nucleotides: TGTGCCTGGGGCGGGACTTCGGACAATGAGCAGTTCTTC.

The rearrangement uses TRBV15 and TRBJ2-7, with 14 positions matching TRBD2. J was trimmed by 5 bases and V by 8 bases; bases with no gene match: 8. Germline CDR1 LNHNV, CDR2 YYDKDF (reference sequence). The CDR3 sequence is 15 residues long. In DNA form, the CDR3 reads TGTGCCACCTCTGAGACTAGCGGGAGGGGCCACGAGCAGTACTTC. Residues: CATSETSGRGHEQYF.